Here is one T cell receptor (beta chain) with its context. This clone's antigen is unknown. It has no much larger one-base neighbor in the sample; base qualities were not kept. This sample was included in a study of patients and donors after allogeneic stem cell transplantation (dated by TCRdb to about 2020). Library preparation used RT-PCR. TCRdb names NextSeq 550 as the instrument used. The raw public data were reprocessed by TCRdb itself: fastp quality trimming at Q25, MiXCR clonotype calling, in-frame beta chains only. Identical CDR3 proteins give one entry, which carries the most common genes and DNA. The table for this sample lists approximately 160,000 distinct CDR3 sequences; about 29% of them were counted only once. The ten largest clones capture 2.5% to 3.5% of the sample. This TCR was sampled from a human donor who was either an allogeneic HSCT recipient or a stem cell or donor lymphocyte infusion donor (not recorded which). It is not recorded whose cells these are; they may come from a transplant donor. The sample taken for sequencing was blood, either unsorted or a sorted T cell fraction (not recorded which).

CDR3 protein: CASSQAAGQAPYEQYF. In nucleotide form, the sequence is TGCGCCAGCAGCCAAGCAGCGGGACAGGCTCCCTACGAGCAGTACTTC. The chain uses TRBV4-1 and TRBJ2-7, with TRBD1 tentatively as D gene (8 bases match). The V and J ends are trimmed by 1 base and 2 bases, leaving 15 bases between them. From a lookup of the germline V gene, CDR1 and CDR2 are MGHRA and YSYEKL. The CDR3 numbers 16 residues from cysteine through phenylalanine. Only the CDR3 DNA stays, 48 bases, in frame from base 1.